This TCR beta chain emerged from a study of PD-1 blockade in classical Hodgkin lymphoma. Time point meaning: cycle 4 day 1 (C4D1), after less than 7 weeks of nivolumab. Every patient experienced relapse after autologous stem cell transplantation, and brentuximab vedotin exposure varied. This table comes from immunoSEQ multiplex PCR, and its TCRdb copy is limited to in-frame clones, with some not included. The sample records tens of thousands of clones, approximately 80% being singletons. There are 17 residues in the CDR3. The germline V gene encodes CDR1 SGHDN and CDR2 FVKESK. J lost 6 bases, V lost 3 bases, and 13 bases had no gene match.

This clonotype was obtained from a human donor with classical Hodgkin lymphoma. The chain recombines TRBV14 with TRBJ2-1; 8 bases match TRBD2. The sample was peripheral blood mononuclear cells (PBMCs), taken before the fourth cycle of nivolumab. The CDR3 coding sequence is TGTGCCAGCAGCCAGACGAGCGGGAGCCGTTATTCCAATGAGCAGTTCTTC. It is translated as CASSQTSGSRYSNEQFF.